The 10 T cell receptor beta chains listed next were all sequenced from one sample in a study of regulatory T cells in long-lasting Graves disease. Building of the TCR beta libraries involved iRepertoire HTBI primers and Arm-PCR of CDR3 regions. Via MiXCR, TCRdb re-called the multiplex PCR reads, giving one row per CDR3 protein. Of roughly 400,000 distinct CDR3 sequences in the sample, approximately 16% were seen once. Time point denoted: newly diagnosed GD, antithyroid drugs for less than 3 months. With RNA extracted from PBMCs as input, the TCR library was made. These same data were also listed under a study on T cells in Graves' hyperthyroidism and ophthalmopathy.

This specimen was peripheral blood mononuclear cells (PBMCs), taken at new diagnosis, from a patient treated with antithyroid drugs. All receptors derive from a woman between 35 and 50 years old with Graves disease.

This sequence joins TRBV10-2 and TRBJ1-6; D possibly corresponds to TRBD1 (6 bases). The CDR3 length is 12 residues. In germline, CDR1 is WSHSY, CDR2 SAAADI. V lost 3 bases and J 9 bases, leaving 6 bases between the germline ends. The DNA of the CDR3 is TGCGCCAGCAGTGAACAGGGTTCACCCCTCCACTTT. Protein: CASSEQGSPLHF.

This clonotype was counted ten times or more. The chain couples TRBV28 to TRBJ1-6, with 7 bases that match TRBD1. CDR1 is MDHEN, CDR2 SYDVKM, per germline. The CDR3 runs 15 residues. The junction had 16 bases not matched to a gene; V was cut back by 10 bases and J by 10 bases. CDR3 DNA: TGTGCCACTGGGCAGGGACAGCGACTGGGATCACCCCTCCACTTT. Its translation: CATGQGQRLGSPLHF.

This clonotype was seen at least ten times. V and J are TRBV7-6 and TRBJ2-5; D gene ambiguous. This CDR3 region has 16 residues. V lost 3 bases to trimming and J lost 2 bases, with 16 bases between them. Germline loops: CDR1 SGHVS, CDR2 FNYEAQ. In DNA, the CDR3 is TGTGCCAGCAGCTTCGATAGGGAATATAATCAAGAGACCCAGTACTTC. Translated: CASSFDREYNQETQYF.

The chain is built from TRBV2 and TRBJ2-1; tentatively, D is TRBD2 (6 bases). Germline V gene lookup returns CDR1 SNHLY and CDR2 FYNNEI. The CDR3 runs 17 residues. V was pared by 3 bases and J by 3 bases, with 18 bases between. CDR3 amino acids: CASSDFPGDAIYNEQFF. For the CDR3, the DNA is TGTGCCAGCAGTGACTTCCCGGGAGATGCCATCTACAATGAGCAGTTCTTC.

This clonotype was seen more than once but under ten times. One end of the junction fails to match germline, which may point to a read error. The gene calls are TRBV2 and TRBJ2-1; D perhaps matches TRBD1 (5 bases). The CDR3 spans 15 residues. Germline CDR1 is SNHLY and CDR2 is FYNNEI. CDR3: CASSEGVSSYNEQFF. The CDR3 bases are TGTGCCAGCAGCGAAGGGGTTTCTTCCTACAATGAGCAGTTCTTC. The full variable domain, its missing parts supplied by reference TRBV2 and TRBJ2-1, is EPEVTQTPSHQVTQMGQEVILRCVPISNHLYFYWYRQILGQKVEFLVSFYNNEISEKSEIFDDQFSVERPDGSNFTLKIRSTKLEDSAMYFCASSEGVSSYNEQFFGPGTRLTVL.

V and J are TRBV5-1 and TRBJ2-7, with 8 bases aligning to TRBD1. Germline loops: CDR1 SGHRS, CDR2 YFSETQ. This CDR3 contains 15 residues. Losses at the gene ends were 2 bases for V and 2 bases for J; bases not matched to a gene: 6. CDR3 sequence: CASSFQQGVTYEQYF. CDR3 DNA sequence: TGCGCCAGCAGCTTTCAACAGGGGGTGACCTACGAGCAGTACTTC.

This clonotype was picked up many times. CDR3 nucleotides: TGTGCCACCAGTGCAGGAGACGAGCAGTACTTC. Translating it yields CATSAGDEQYF. The chain carries TRBV24-1 and TRBJ2-7; D ambiguous. Deletions cut 5 bases from V and 5 bases from J, with 6 bases between. CDR1 and CDR2 (germline): KGHDR, SFDVKD. The CDR3 sequence is 11 residues long.

CDR3 loop: CASSSLDEQYF. CDR3 DNA: TGTGCCAGCAGTTCCCTCGACGAGCAGTACTTC. This chain uses TRBV27 with TRBJ2-7; D not resolved. The germline V gene encodes CDR1 MNHEY and CDR2 SMNVEV (reference sequence). The germline V and J ends were trimmed by 4 bases and 5 bases, with 6 bases remaining between them. CDR3 length equals 11 residues.

The V gene is TRBV19, the J gene TRBJ1-5; TRBD1 might be the D (5 bases). The CDR3 is 13 residues long. CDR1 and CDR2 (germline): LNHDA, SQIVND (reference sequence). V lost 7 bases and J 5 bases, leaving 12 bases between the germline ends. CDR3 region: CASNTGLYQPQHF. The CDR3 region has the DNA TGTGCCAGTAACACAGGACTTTATCAGCCCCAGCATTTT.

This clonotype was found many times. The chain employs TRBV2 and TRBJ2-1; D assignment may be TRBD1 or TRBD2 (7 bases each). Per germline, CDR1 SNHLY and CDR2 FYNNEI. V was pared by 3 bases and J by 6 bases, with 18 bases between. This CDR3 spans 16 amino acids. CDR3 sequence (DNA): TGTGCCAGCAGTGATTTGAAGGGGGCTAGCGGCAATGAGCAGTTCTTC. Amino acids: CASSDLKGASGNEQFF.